These 25 T cell receptor beta chains originate from one sample sequenced in a study of regulatory T cells in long-lasting Graves disease. As for time point: newly diagnosed GD, antithyroid drugs for less than 3 months. RNA from PBMCs was the source of the TCR library. HTBI primers from iRepertoire and Arm-PCR of CDR3 regions yielded the TCR beta libraries. MiXCR, applied by TCRdb to the multiplex PCR reads, yields one record per CDR3 protein. The data hold a few hundred thousand distinct CDR3 sequences, with approximately 20% observed a single time. The sequencing used peripheral blood mononuclear cells (PBMCs), collected at new diagnosis, from a patient treated with antithyroid drugs. The receptors were gathered from a female donor with Graves disease.

The count of this clonotype is one. The CDR3 loop reads CASSYPGSLNEQFF. The CDR3 nucleotides are TGTGCCAGCAGTTATCCAGGGAGTCTTAATGAGCAGTTCTTC. This sequence joins TRBV6-2 or TRBV6-3 and TRBJ2-5, with D perhaps assigned TRBD1 or TRBD2 (5 bases each). TRBJ2-1 matches the DNA end more closely, so the J call is doubtful. The CDR3 has 14 amino acids. Looked up from germline, CDR1 is MNHEY and CDR2 is SVGEGT.

This clonotype has at least ten counts. The chain has TRBV20-1 and TRBJ1-1; the D gene is possibly TRBD1 (6 bases). CDR3 size: 13 residues. The V gene lost 5 bases and the J gene lost 5 bases, with 15 bases spanning the gap. Germline-derived CDR1 and CDR2 are DFQATT and SNEGSKA (reference sequence). The CDR3 sequence is CSAAQGGMTEAFF. CDR3 bases: TGCAGTGCTGCACAGGGTGGAATGACTGAAGCTTTCTTT.

V and J are TRBV28 and TRBJ2-3; no clear D. CDR1 MDHEN and CDR2 SYDVKM come from the germline V gene. The length of the CDR3 is 14 residues. V lost 6 bases and J 2 bases, leaving 12 bases between the germline ends. CDR3 residues: CASRGSGHTDTQYF. CDR3 nucleotides: TGTGCCAGCAGAGGCTCGGGCCACACAGATACGCAGTATTTT.

At least ten counts were recorded for this clonotype. The V gene is TRBV3-1, the J gene TRBJ1-1; D unclear. This CDR3 spans 14 amino acids. V was pared by 4 bases and J by 5 bases, with 14 bases between. CDR1 and CDR2 (germline): LGHDT, YNNKEL (reference sequence). The CDR3 DNA sequence: TGTGCCAGCAGCCTAGGGTCAGGCGGAACTGAAGCTTTCTTT. Its translation: CASSLGSGGTEAFF.

This clonotype was detected ten times or more. The chain employs TRBV4-3 and TRBJ1-2; D possibly corresponds to TRBD1 (5 bases). CDR1 and CDR2 from the germline V gene are LGHNA and YSLEER. V was cut by 1 base and J by 7 bases, with 10 bases left in between. This CDR3 contains 13 residues. CDR3 region: CASSQVAGGGYTF. The CDR3 bases are TGCGCCAGCAGCCAAGTGGCGGGGGGTGGCTACACCTTC.

This clonotype appeared many times. The rearrangement joins TRBV12-3 or TRBV12-4 to TRBJ1-1; TRBD1 is a possible D gene (6 bases). Trimming left V 3 bases short and J 3 bases short, with 11 bases between. This CDR3 has 14 residues. CDR3 in amino acids: CASSFRGADTEAFF. CDR3 nucleotide sequence: TGTGCCAGCAGTTTTAGGGGGGCGGACACTGAAGCTTTCTTT.

This clonotype was detected ten times or more. With a much larger clone just one base away, this may be a read error. The CDR3 end shows no conserved phenylalanine or tryptophan, and so a read error is likely. The CDR3 coding sequence is TGTGCCAGCTCACCCGCGAGGAGCTCCTACGAGCAGTACTCC. Residues: CASSPARSSYEQYS. The chain has TRBV18 and TRBJ2-7; D is uncertain. The germline gives CDR1 KGHSH, CDR2 LQKENI. This CDR3 comprises 14 residues. Trimming took off 3 bases at V and 0 bases at J, with 9 bases between the two ends.

About this clonotype itself: A far bigger clonotype differs at one base, so this is likely a read error. The chain couples TRBV2 to TRBJ2-3; TRBD1 aligns across 12 bases. CDR3 length: 15 amino acids. Germline CDR1 SNHLY, CDR2 FYNNEI. As DNA, the CDR3 is TGTGCCAGCAGCCCGAGGGGACAGGGGGCGGACGAGAAGTACTTC. It translates to CASSPRGQGADEKYF.

This clonotype has a count of ten or more. The chain links TRBV2 to TRBJ2-1; 8 bases fit TRBD1. The V gene end was trimmed by 8 bases and the J gene end by 7 bases; junction bases not matched to a gene: 10. The germline CDR1 and CDR2 sequences are SNHLY and FYNNEI. The CDR3 totals 14 residues. The CDR3 loop is CASGTQGAPNEQFF. Here the CDR3 DNA reads TGTGCCAGCGGGACGCAGGGGGCGCCAAATGAGCAGTTCTTC. Full variable domain (outside the CDR3, taken from reference TRBV2 and TRBJ2-1): EPEVTQTPSHQVTQMGQEVILRCVPISNHLYFYWYRQILGQKVEFLVSFYNNEISEKSEIFDDQFSVERPDGSNFTLKIRSTKLEDSAMYFCASGTQGAPNEQFFGPGTRLTVL.

This clonotype was seen many times. V usage is TRBV20-1 and J usage is TRBJ2-3, with 11 bases fitting TRBD2. Germline-derived CDR1 and CDR2 are DFQATT and SNEGSKA (reference sequence). Trimming at V came to 4 bases and at J to 2 bases, leaving 5 bases not matched to a gene. The CDR3 loop spans 15 amino acids. DNA for the CDR3: TGCAGTGCTACACTAGCGGGAGAAATCACAGATACGCAGTATTTT. Amino acids: CSATLAGEITDTQYF.

This chain connects TRBV6-1 to TRBJ2-7, with TRBD1 matching 8 bases. Germline V gives CDR1 MNHNS, CDR2 SASEGT. The CDR3 covers 14 residues. The ends lost 10 bases at V and 3 bases at J; junction bases unmatched: 11. The CDR3 bases are TGTGCCACCGCCGTGGACAGGGAAAACTACGAGCAGTACTTC. It codes for CATAVDRENYEQYF.

Regarding this clonotype: One base away lies a much larger clone, so this may be a sequencing read error. This sequence joins TRBV12-3 or TRBV12-4 and TRBJ2-6; the D is unclear. V was pared by 5 bases and J by 0 bases, with 5 bases between. The CDR3 totals 14 residues. In nucleotides, the CDR3 is TGTGCCAGCAGTCCCATCTCTGGGGCCAACGTCCTGACTTTC. Its protein product is CASSPISGANVLTF.

This clonotype was recorded many times. The rearrangement links TRBV20-1 to TRBJ2-2, with D unresolved. Germline CDR1 reads DFQATT; CDR2 reads SNEGSKA (reference sequence). CDR3 length: 13 residues. The CDR3 nucleotides read TGCAGCGCGCATGGGGTCTACACCGGGGAGCTGTTTTTT. It yields the protein CSAHGVYTGELFF.

The rearrangement joins TRBV4-3 to TRBJ1-2; D uncertain. V lost 3 bases and J lost 5, with 13 bases in between. CDR3 length: 14 residues. Germline V gene data show CDR1 as LGHNA and CDR2 as YSLEER. The CDR3 spells CASSQTPHLYGYTF. CDR3 in DNA: TGCGCCAGCAGCCAGACCCCCCACTTATATGGCTACACCTTC.

This clonotype was counted a few times. The V call is TRBV20-1, the J call TRBJ2-3; D gene ambiguous. This CDR3 contains 13 residues. Germline loops: CDR1 DFQATT, CDR2 SNEGSKA (reference sequence). Trimming took 1 base from V and 4 from J, leaving 9 bases between them. The chain's CDR3 is CSARAGSADTQYF. The DNA for the CDR3 is TGCAGTGCTAGAGCCGGTTCGGCAGATACGCAGTATTTT.

This clonotype was seen many times. CDR3 DNA sequence: TGTGCCAGCAGCTACGCCTCTAGCGGCCAAGAGACCCAGTACTTC. It specifies CASSYASSGQETQYF. This rearrangement joins TRBV7-9 to TRBJ2-5; 7 nucleotides line up with TRBD2. The J segment lost 1 base and the V segment lost 4 bases, leaving 6 bases of the junction unmatched. The CDR3 totals 15 residues. Germline V gene sequence: CDR1 SEHNR, CDR2 FQNEAQ (reference sequence). Full variable domain (missing parts from reference TRBV7-9 and TRBJ2-5): DTGVSQNPRHKITKRGQNVTFRCDPISEHNRLYWYRQTLGQGPEFLTYFQNEAQLEKSRLLSDRFSAERPKGSFSTLEIQRTEQGDSAMYLCASSYASSGQETQYFGPGTRLLVL.

Concerning this clonotype: It may be a read error: a sequence one base away is much more abundant. The chain couples TRBV5-1 to TRBJ1-1; maybe TRBD1 (5 bases). The CDR3 totals 16 residues. Per the germline V gene, CDR1 is SGHRS and CDR2 is YFSETQ. CDR3 DNA: TGCGCCAGCAGCTTGGGGCGACAGATCTTGAACACTGAAGCTCTCTTT. Translating it yields CASSLGRQILNTEALF.

This clonotype was counted at least ten times. The rearrangement uses TRBV3-1 and TRBJ1-2, with a weak D call TRBD1 (5 bases). Germline V CDR1 and CDR2: LGHDT, YNNKEL (reference sequence). Trimming removed 5 bases from V and 8 bases from J, with 15 bases in between. CDR3 length: 13 residues. For the CDR3, the DNA is TGTGCCAGCAGCGAAGGTGGGGCGCGGGGCTACACCTTC. Protein product: CASSEGGARGYTF.

This chain joins TRBV11-1 and TRBJ2-5, with 9 bases lining up with TRBD2. J gave up 0 bases and V 1 base, and 9 bases lay outside the gene matches. The CDR3 length is 18 residues. The germline V gene has CDR1 SGHAT and CDR2 FQDESV (reference sequence). CDR3 sequence reads: CASSLGWTLAGYQETQYF. The CDR3 coding sequence is TGTGCCAGCAGCTTAGGCTGGACGCTAGCGGGATACCAAGAGACCCAGTACTTC.

The genes are TRBV29-1 and TRBJ2-1, with D unresolved. Germline CDR1 is SQVTM and CDR2 is ANQGSEA. CDR3 length: 14 amino acids. V lost 7 bases, J lost 4 bases, and 17 bases lay in between. CDR3 coding DNA: TGCAGCGCCATCGGCTATTCGACATACAATGAGCAGTTCTTC. Amino acid sequence: CSAIGYSTYNEQFF.

This clonotype was seen many times. This chain uses TRBV19 with TRBJ1-1; D call uncertain. Germline V gives CDR1 LNHDA, CDR2 SQIVND (reference sequence). V lost 3 bases, J lost 5 bases, and 10 bases lay in between. This CDR3 spans 13 amino acids. The CDR3: CASSIDTGTEAFF. In nucleotides, the CDR3 is TGTGCCAGTAGTATTGATACTGGGACTGAAGCTTTCTTT. The full variable domain, with the rest looked up from reference TRBV19 and TRBJ1-1, is DGGITQSPKYLFRKEGQNVTLSCEQNLNHDAMYWYRQDPGQGLRLIYYSQIVNDFQKGDIAEGYSVSREKKESFPLTVTSAQKNPTAFYLCASSIDTGTEAFFGQGTRLTVV.

On this clonotype: This may be a read error: a much more frequent sequence differs by one nucleotide. This chain joins TRBV6-2 or TRBV6-3 and TRBJ2-5; 10 nucleotides match TRBD1. Germline V lookup: CDR1 MNHEY, CDR2 SVGEGT. With V trimmed by 6 bases and J by 3 bases, 13 bases remained unmatched. CDR3 size: 17 residues. In nucleotides, the CDR3 is TGTGCCAGCAGGGACAGGGGGTTCCCTCGCCCTGAAGAGACCCAGTACTTC. Its protein is CASRDRGFPRPEETQYF.

This clonotype was recorded at least ten times. The genes are TRBV3-2 and TRBJ1-2. TRBV3-2 is listed as a pseudogene. The CDR3 runs to 16 residues. The chain's CDR3 is CASSQDPTPGPYGYTF. As DNA, the CDR3 is TGTGCCAGCAGCCAAGATCCAACCCCAGGGCCGTATGGCTACACCTTC.

This clonotype came up many times. This sequence joins TRBV7-3 and TRBJ2-5; no clear D gene. The CDR3 extends over 13 amino acids. V was pared by 5 bases and J by 5 bases, with 12 bases between. Per the germline V gene, CDR1 is SGHTA and CDR2 is FQGTGA. CDR3 sequence: CASSPSLDETQYF. CDR3 sequence (DNA): TGTGCCAGCAGCCCCAGCCTCGACGAGACCCAGTACTTC.

V usage is TRBV3-1 and J usage is TRBJ2-2; D gene uncertain. Trimming shortened V by 4 bases and J by 4 bases, and 10 bases separated the two germline ends. The CDR3 spans 14 residues. The germline CDR1 and CDR2 sequences are LGHDT and YNNKEL (reference sequence). In DNA, the CDR3 is TGTGCCAGCAGCCTGCGGCTAGTCACCGGGGAGCTGTTTTTT. This gives the protein CASSLRLVTGELFF.